This note documents a single T cell receptor beta chain sequence. What it binds is unknown. This sample was included in a study of OX40 agonist ivuxolimab in advanced cancers. The overall study: The drug used for patients, ivuxolimab, was an agonistic anti-OX40 (CD134) antibody.

Study-wide results and limits: In general, CD8+ T cells held more expanded clones than CD4+ did, on average. Antigen specificity of clonally expanded peripheral T cells was not established.

The CDR3 loop spans 13 amino acids. The germline V gene has CDR1 MNHNS and CDR2 SASEGT. The trim removed 5 bases at V and 8 bases at J, leaving 6 bases unmatched. TCRdb's table, derived via immunoSEQ multiplex PCR, lists solely in-frame clones and lacks some. The profile covers tens of thousands of clones, with 81% appearing a single time and roughly 4.5% taken by the ten largest. This rearrangement joins TRBV6-1 to TRBJ1-5, with 7 bases aligning to TRBD1. The clonotype originates from an adult with an advanced solid tumor such as melanoma, head and neck, liver or kidney cancer. The sample here was CD4+ or CD8+ T cells sorted from blood, taken in a trial of the OX40 agonist ivuxolimab. CDR3 residues: CASSHETGEPQHF. The CDR3 coding sequence is TGTGCCAGCAGTCACGAAACAGGGGAGCCCCAGCATTTT.